These 4 T cell receptor beta chains were all obtained from the same sample, sequenced in a study of blood T cell repertoires in COVID-19. Only in-frame clones appear in the TCRdb table, and some are missing; sequencing was by immunoSEQ multiplex PCR. The sample holds about 87,000 clones, about 90% seen once. The material sequenced was peripheral blood. Receptor source: a man aged 18 to 30 with COVID-19, enrolled during active disease.

The chain has TRBV5-6 and TRBJ2-5, with TRBD1 matching over 7 bases. V shed 0 bases and J 5 bases; nucleotides not matched to a gene: 4. Germline values: CDR1 SGHDT, CDR2 YYEEEE. This CDR3 is 14 amino acids long. In DNA form, the CDR3 reads TGTGCCAGCAGCTTGGTACAGGGGACCGAGACCCAGTACTTC. It translates to CASSLVQGTETQYF.

The chain joins TRBV18 to TRBJ2-4, with D perhaps matching TRBD2 (5 bases). The CDR3 has 17 residues. The germline CDR1 and CDR2 sequences are KGHSH and LQKENI. V was clipped by 6 bases and J by 0 bases, with 18 bases between them. The CDR3 region is CASSPRLLEGAKNIQYF. In nucleotides, the CDR3 is TGTGCCAGCTCCCCCAGGCTTCTTGAGGGAGCCAAAAACATTCAGTACTTC.

The gene calls are TRBV11-2 and TRBJ2-3, with 9 nucleotides matching TRBD1. The CDR3 extends over 16 amino acids. Per germline, CDR1 SGHAT and CDR2 FQNNGV. V trimming: 7 bases; J trimming: 3 bases; junction bases outside the gene matches: 11. CDR3 in amino acids: CASNPRGDRVTDTQYF. In DNA form, the CDR3 reads TGTGCCAGCAACCCCCGGGGGGACAGGGTAACAGATACGCAGTATTTT.

This chain connects TRBV28 to TRBJ2-7, with D maybe TRBD1 (5 bases). The CDR3 runs 13 residues. Per germline, CDR1 MDHEN and CDR2 SYDVKM. V lost 8 bases and J 5 bases, leaving 16 bases between the germline ends. The CDR3 reads CASRQGRVDEQYF. Here the CDR3 DNA reads TGTGCCAGCCGGCAGGGCAGAGTCGACGAGCAGTACTTC.